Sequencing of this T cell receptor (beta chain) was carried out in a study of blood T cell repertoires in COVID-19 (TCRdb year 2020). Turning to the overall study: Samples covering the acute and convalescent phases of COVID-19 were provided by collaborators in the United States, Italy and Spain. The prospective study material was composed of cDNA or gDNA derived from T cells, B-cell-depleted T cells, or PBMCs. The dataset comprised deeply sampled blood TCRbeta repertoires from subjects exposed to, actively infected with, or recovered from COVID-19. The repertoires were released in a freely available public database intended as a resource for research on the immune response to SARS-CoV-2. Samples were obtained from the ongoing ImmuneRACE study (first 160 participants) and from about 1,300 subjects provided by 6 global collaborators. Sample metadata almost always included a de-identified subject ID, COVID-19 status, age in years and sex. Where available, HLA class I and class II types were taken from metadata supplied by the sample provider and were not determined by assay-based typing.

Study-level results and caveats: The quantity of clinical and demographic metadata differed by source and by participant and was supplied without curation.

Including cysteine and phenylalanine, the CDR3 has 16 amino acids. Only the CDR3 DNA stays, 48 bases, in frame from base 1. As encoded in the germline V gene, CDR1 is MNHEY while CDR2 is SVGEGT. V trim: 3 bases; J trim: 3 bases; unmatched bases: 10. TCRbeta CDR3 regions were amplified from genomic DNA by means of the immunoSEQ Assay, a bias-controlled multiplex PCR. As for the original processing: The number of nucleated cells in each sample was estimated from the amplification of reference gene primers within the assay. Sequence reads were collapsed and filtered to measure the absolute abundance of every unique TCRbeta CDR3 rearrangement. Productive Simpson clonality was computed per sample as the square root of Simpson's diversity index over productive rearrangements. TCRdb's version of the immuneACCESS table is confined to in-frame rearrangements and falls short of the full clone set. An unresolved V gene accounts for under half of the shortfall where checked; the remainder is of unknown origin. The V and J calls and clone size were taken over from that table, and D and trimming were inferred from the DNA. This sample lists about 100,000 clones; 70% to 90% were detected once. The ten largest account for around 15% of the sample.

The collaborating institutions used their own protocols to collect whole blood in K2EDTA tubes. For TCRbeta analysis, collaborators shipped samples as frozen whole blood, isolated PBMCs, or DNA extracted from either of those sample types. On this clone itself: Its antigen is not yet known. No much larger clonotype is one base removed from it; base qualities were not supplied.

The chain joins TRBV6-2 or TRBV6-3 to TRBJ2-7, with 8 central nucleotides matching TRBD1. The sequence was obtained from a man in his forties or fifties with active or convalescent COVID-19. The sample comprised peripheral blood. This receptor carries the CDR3 CASSYFTGQGNYEQYF. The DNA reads TGTGCCAGCAGTTATTTTACAGGACAGGGAAACTACGAGCAGTACTTC.